This T cell receptor beta chain came from a study of tumor and adjacent non-tumor tissue in lung cancer (dated by TCRdb to the late 2010s). Regarding the complete study: Of the cohort, around eleven patients had adenocarcinoma, 2 had squamous cell carcinoma and 1 had small cell lung cancer. Among the roughly 15 patients, ages ranged from roughly 30 to 76 years, about 10 were men and 5 were women, and disease was TNM stage I to III. In total, sequencing yielded 100 million to 150 million productive TCRbeta reads, which works out to an average of around 4.2 million reads per sample. The study compared bulk TCRbeta repertoires from lung tumor tissue and matched distant non-tumor lung tissue of roughly 15 lung cancer patients. About 30 paired specimens, one tumor and one normal lung sample per patient, were profiled by TCRbeta CDR3 sequencing. Study-wide findings and limitations: TCR diversity was significantly higher in younger patients, and greater tumor TCR diversity was associated with shorter overall survival and shorter disease-free survival. The top 100 clones made up a significantly larger cumulative share of the repertoire in normal lung than in tumor tissue. Peripheral blood was not sequenced, so blood TCRbeta repertoires were not examined in the lung cancer patients of the study. Significantly higher TCR diversity (inverse Simpson) was observed in tumor tissue than in normal lung tissue (roughly 470 vs 170, P = 0.0075, Mann-Whitney U test). Neither the sequencing platform nor unique molecular identifiers are named or mentioned anywhere in the methods. The cohort had only about 16 patients, and the authors noted that larger samples and more detailed clinical data are needed.

Bulk unsorted tissue served as the source for RNA extraction, and RNA quality was assessed using a NanoDrop ND-1000 and an Agilent 2100. The normal lung samples consisted of distant non-tumor tissue collected more than 3 cm from the tumor edge. Donors were newly diagnosed lung cancer patients admitted for thoracic surgery in China between August and November 2014, without prior chemotherapy. Anyone who had undergone radiotherapy or chemotherapy before, or who had another cancer at the same time, was left out of the study. Pieces of surgical tissue measuring roughly 1-2.2 cm3 were kept in RNAlater solution and stored at -80 degrees C until use. The germline V gene gives CDR1 as SGHTA and CDR2 as FQGNSA. From cysteine to phenylalanine, the CDR3 is 15 amino acids long. Just CDR3 DNA is preserved here, 45 bases in frame from base 1. V loses 3 bases at its end and J loses 2 bases; junction bases beyond the gene matches: 6.

This clonotype has a handful of counts. The antigen this receptor binds is unknown. No quality values exist for individual bases; no much larger clone is one base distant. The library relied on multiplex PCR. For sequencing, an Illumina HiSeq 2500 was employed. TCRbeta libraries were constructed through three rounds of nested PCR with primers (Table S4) according to protocols modified from ARM-PCR. Before sequencing, PCR products in the 200-500 bp range were cut out of the gel and cleaned up using the QIAquick gel extraction kit. The source study handled its data this way. Reads were cleaned using Trimmomatic, were merged into complete CDR3 sequences using FLASH, and were assigned to V(D)J germline segments using MiTCR. Clonal diversity was calculated as the inverse Simpson's index using VDJtools. In-frame sequences without a premature stop codon were defined as productive reads. In-frame beta chains were kept once TCRdb had trimmed the public reads at Q25 with fastp and called clones with MiXCR. Every entry covers one CDR3 protein and lists the most common genes and DNA from its rows. The V and J calls were determined by TCRdb, not by the authors. This sample lists tens of thousands of distinct CDR3 sequences; roughly 67% were detected once. The ten largest clonotypes hold 30% of the sample.

The chain uses TRBV7-2 and TRBJ2-5; 7 bases in between match TRBD2. The receptor's source is a woman between 65 and 79 years old with non-small cell lung cancer. Sequencing input: distant non-tumor lung tissue. The CDR3 sequence is CASSLMGGGQETQYF. The DNA is as follows: TGTGCCAGCAGCTTGATGGGGGGAGGGCAAGAGACCCAGTACTTC.